This T cell receptor beta chain is drawn from a study of sequential checkpoint blockade in melanoma. This sample's treatment: randomized to nivolumab then ipilimumab (arm A) or the reverse (arm B). Trimming took off 1 base at V and 6 bases at J, with 7 bases between the two ends. The CDR3 is made up of 12 amino acids. Germline CDR1 is PRHDT and CDR2 is FYEKMQ (reference sequence). Measured with immunoSEQ multiplex PCR; TCRdb has only the in-frame clones, and not every one. The sample records fewer than 35,000 clones, around 88% being singletons. This sequence was found in a human donor with melanoma. This material consisted of CD8+ T cells sorted from blood (inferred from file names), taken from a patient given nivolumab and ipilimumab in sequence. The chain combines TRBV13 with TRBJ2-7, with a tentative D call TRBD2 (5 bases). The DNA of the CDR3 is TGTGCCAGCAGCTTAGAAGAGGGCGAGCAGTACTTC. Translated: CASSLEEGEQYF.